This is a list of T cell receptor beta chains from one sample in a study of tumor and adjacent non-tumor tissue in lung cancer. TCRdb re-analysed the multiplex PCR reads in MiXCR, keeping a single row per CDR3 protein. The sample records 90,000 to 120,000 distinct CDR3 sequences, 65% being singletons. The specimen was distant non-tumor lung tissue. Receptors originate from a man aged 30-40 years with non-small cell lung cancer. Both conserved end residues are part of each CDR3. D genes are given only for firm matches. Not all rows give a size; the values are once, few, many and, for expanded clones, a class.

d_call: TRBD1
v_call: TRBV6-4
j_call: TRBJ2-3
cdr3_length: 14
clone_size: .
cdr3_nt: TGTGCCTGCAGTGAGACAGGGGGCAAAGATACGCAGTATTTT
cdr3_aa: CACSETGGKDTQYF

d_call: .
v_call: TRBV5-1
j_call: TRBJ2-3
cdr3_length: 14
clone_size: .
cdr3_nt: TGCGCCAGCAGCCCGCGAGGGAGCACAGATACGCAGTATTTT
cdr3_aa: CASSPRGSTDTQYF

d_call: .
v_call: TRBV20-1
j_call: TRBJ2-3
cdr3_length: 15
clone_size: .
cdr3_nt: TGCAGTGCTAGAAACCCGGGGGATCTAACAGATACGCGGTATTTT
cdr3_aa: CSARNPGDLTDTRYF

d_call: TRBD2
v_call: TRBV12-3/TRBV12-4
j_call: TRBJ2-2
cdr3_length: 15
clone_size: .
cdr3_nt: TGTGCCAGCGATCCCTTAGCGGGACGCACCGGGGAGCTGTTTTTT
cdr3_aa: CASDPLAGRTGELFF

d_call: .
v_call: TRBV6-2/TRBV6-3
j_call: TRBJ2-7
cdr3_length: 15
clone_size: .
cdr3_nt: TGTACCAGCAGTTACGGCGGAGGGGGTAGGTACGAGCAGTACTTC
cdr3_aa: CTSSYGGGGRYEQYF

d_call: TRBD1
v_call: TRBV11-2
j_call: TRBJ1-1
cdr3_length: 16
clone_size: once
cdr3_nt: TGTGCCAGCAGCTCACCCTTCGGGACAGGACTGTTTGAAGCTTTCTTT
cdr3_aa: CASSSPFGTGLFEAFF

d_call: .
v_call: TRBV12-3/TRBV12-4
j_call: TRBJ2-5
cdr3_length: 12
clone_size: .
cdr3_nt: TGTGCCAGCACCCATGGGACTTTAACCCAGTGCTTC
cdr3_aa: CASTHGTLTQCF

d_call: TRBD1
v_call: TRBV6-1
j_call: TRBJ2-3
cdr3_length: 17
clone_size: .
cdr3_nt: TGTGCCAGCAGTGATGCGGCCGGGACAGGGGGCACAGATACGCAGTATTTT
cdr3_aa: CASSDAAGTGGTDTQYF

d_call: .
v_call: TRBV4-1
j_call: TRBJ2-6
cdr3_length: 17
clone_size: .
cdr3_nt: TGCGCCAGCGGCCATGGAGGAACCCCCTCTGGGGCCAGCGTTCTGACTTTC
cdr3_aa: CASGHGGTPSGASVLTF

d_call: .
v_call: TRBV11-2
j_call: TRBJ1-2
cdr3_length: 14
clone_size: .
cdr3_nt: TGTGCCAGCATCTTTCAGGGCCCCCCTATCGGCTACACCTTC
cdr3_aa: CASIFQGPPIGYTF

d_call: TRBD1
v_call: TRBV20-1
j_call: TRBJ2-7
cdr3_length: 17
clone_size: .
cdr3_nt: TGCAGTGCTGTGCCCGGGACAGCACACTTAACCTCCTACGGGCAGTACTTC
cdr3_aa: CSAVPGTAHLTSYGQYF

d_call: .
v_call: TRBV11-3
j_call: TRBJ2-3
cdr3_length: 13
clone_size: .
cdr3_nt: TGTGCCAACAGCTTAGGGCCCGCAGGTACGCAGTATTTT
cdr3_aa: CANSLGPAGTQYF

d_call: .
v_call: TRBV4-2
j_call: TRBJ1-1
cdr3_length: 14
clone_size: .
cdr3_nt: TGTGCCAGCAGCCAACCCGAAGGGGAGTCTGGAGCTTTCTTT
cdr3_aa: CASSQPEGESGAFF

d_call: TRBD2
v_call: TRBV5-6
j_call: TRBJ2-7
cdr3_length: 15
clone_size: many
cdr3_nt: TGTGCCAGCACCCGGGGAGCGGGGGAGTCCTACGAGCAGTACTTC
cdr3_aa: CASTRGAGESYEQYF

d_call: TRBD2
v_call: TRBV6-1
j_call: TRBJ2-3
cdr3_length: 15
clone_size: once
cdr3_nt: TGTGCCAGCATTCCCCTGGGAGGGTCGACAGATACGCGGTATTTT
cdr3_aa: CASIPLGGSTDTRYF

d_call: .
v_call: TRBV12-3/TRBV12-4
j_call: TRBJ2-3
cdr3_length: 16
clone_size: .
cdr3_nt: TGTGCTAGCAGTTTAGGAGGGGGAATCAACATAGATACGCAGTATTTT
cdr3_aa: CASSLGGGINIDTQYF

d_call: .
v_call: TRBV6-5
j_call: TRBJ1-2
cdr3_length: 13
clone_size: .
cdr3_nt: TGTGCCAGCAGTTATTCGGCGGACTATGGCCACACCTTC
cdr3_aa: CASSYSADYGHTF